The rows below give T cell receptor beta chains drawn from one sample of a study of T cells in Graves' hyperthyroidism and ophthalmopathy. One entry per CDR3 protein results from TCRdb running MiXCR on the multiplex PCR reads. The sample holds about 620,000 distinct CDR3 sequences, 15% to 20% seen once. Material for sequencing was blood. These receptors came from a woman between 25 and 40 years old with Graves' hyperthyroidism. Both conserved end residues are part of each CDR3. The D gene is left open where the match is weak. Clone size, where shown, is once, few, many, or a class for clones that have expanded.

clone size	D gene	V gene	J gene	CDR3 protein	CDR3 DNA
many	-	TRBV28	TRBJ2-3	CAIQGSTSSTDTQYF	TGTGCCATACAGGGAAGTACCTCTAGCACAGATACGCAGTATTTT
few	-	TRBV12-3/TRBV12-4	TRBJ1-5	CASTLDADQPQHF	TGTGCCAGCACCTTGGACGCCGATCAGCCCCAGCATTTT
-	-	TRBV3-1	TRBJ2-1	CASSQDRREQFF	TGTGCCAGCAGCCAAGATAGGAGGGAGCAGTTCTTC
many	-	TRBV28	TRBJ1-1	CASSSVNTEAFF	TGTGCCAGCAGTTCGGTGAACACTGAAGCTTTCTTT
many	-	TRBV28	TRBJ1-6	CASSNKGFSFFSPLHF	TGTGCCAGCAGCAACAAAGGGTTCTCGTTCTTCTCACCCCTCCACTTT
-	-	TRBV6-6	TRBJ1-1	CASSYSIIDRLNTEAFF	TGTGCCAGCAGTTACTCCATTATCGACAGATTGAACACTGAAGCTTTCTTT
few	-	TRBV9	TRBJ1-1	CASSSPSQGSTEAFF	TGTGCCAGCAGTTCACCCTCTCAGGGGTCCACTGAAGCTTTCTTT
-	-	TRBV27	TRBJ1-4	CASSFVGGGGEKLFF	TGTGCCAGCAGTTTTGTTGGGGGGGGCGGCGAAAAACTGTTTTTT
many	-	TRBV2	TRBJ2-2	CASSEWGARTGELFF	TGTGCCAGCAGTGAATGGGGGGCGAGGACCGGGGAGCTGTTTTTT
few	-	TRBV6-1	TRBJ2-5	CASSSRRASPETQYF	TGTGCCAGCAGCAGCCGCCGGGCCTCACCGGAGACCCAGTACTTC
many	-	TRBV28	TRBJ1-4	CASSFMAGSNEKLFF	TGTGCCAGCAGTTTTATGGCAGGGAGTAATGAAAAACTGTTTTTT
many	TRBD1	TRBV28	TRBJ1-5	CASSRTGSNQPQHF	TGTGCCAGCAGTCGGACAGGCAGCAATCAGCCCCAGCATTTT
many	-	TRBV28	TRBJ2-1	CASRNTGEQFF	TGTGCCAGCAGGAACACCGGTGAGCAGTTCTTC
many	TRBD2	TRBV12-3/TRBV12-4	TRBJ2-2	CASSPPHTSGRRNGELFF	TGTGCCAGCAGTCCCCCCCACACTAGCGGGAGACGGAACGGGGAGCTGTTTTTT
few	TRBD2	TRBV19	TRBJ2-7	CASTGLAGVHEQYF	TGTGCCAGTACCGGACTAGCGGGAGTACACGAGCAGTACTTC
-	TRBD2	TRBV7-3	TRBJ2-1	CASSPRLARDNEQFF	TGTGCCAGCAGCCCGAGACTAGCGAGGGACAATGAGCAGTTCTTC
many	-	TRBV2	TRBJ1-2	CASREGGDGYTF	TGTGCCAGCAGAGAGGGTGGGGATGGCTACACCTTC
-	-	TRBV4-3	TRBJ1-2	CASSRLVGATNYGYTF	TGCGCCAGCAGCCGGTTGGTCGGGGCGACTAACTATGGCTACACCTTC
-	-	TRBV18	TRBJ2-2	CASSPSNGGLNTGELFF	TGTGCCAGCTCACCTTCAAATGGTGGATTGAACACCGGGGAGCTGTTTTTT
-	TRBD2	TRBV5-1	TRBJ2-1	CASSLGLAGAPPLNEQFF	TGCGCCAGCAGCTTGGGGCTAGCGGGAGCCCCCCCCCTCAATGAGCAGTTCTTC
many	-	TRBV19	TRBJ2-1	CASSASLGNNEQFF	TGTGCCAGTAGTGCTAGCTTAGGGAACAATGAGCAGTTCTTC
-	TRBD1	TRBV24-1	TRBJ2-1	CATSDHDREREQFF	TGTGCCACCAGTGACCATGACAGGGAGAGGGAGCAGTTCTTC
-	TRBD2	TRBV18	TRBJ2-3	CASSPAGVDTQYF	TGTGCCAGCTCCCCAGCGGGAGTAGATACGCAGTATTTT
many	-	TRBV6-6	TRBJ1-1	CASSYNSANTEAFF	TGTGCCAGCAGTTACAACTCGGCGAACACTGAAGCTTTCTTT
few	-	TRBV28	TRBJ1-1	CASRGSGLAGANTEAFF	TGTGCCAGCAGAGGTTCAGGGTTGGCGGGGGCGAACACTGAAGCTTTCTTT
-	-	TRBV30	TRBJ2-7	CAWRSSSVAYEQYF	TGTGCCTGGAGAAGTAGCAGCGTCGCCTACGAGCAGTACTTC
many	-	TRBV7-2	TRBJ2-5	CASSLEIQETQYF	TGTGCCAGCAGCTTAGAGATCCAAGAGACCCAGTACTTC
-	TRBD2	TRBV6-1	TRBJ2-1	CASSSGKRVVPYNEQFF	TGTGCCAGCAGTAGCGGGAAAAGGGTCGTGCCCTACAATGAGCAGTTCTTC
-	-	TRBV4-1	TRBJ2-1	CASSQEESSVYNEQFF	TGCGCCAGCAGCCAAGAAGAGAGTAGCGTGTACAATGAGCAGTTCTTC
few	-	TRBV20-1	TRBJ1-6	CSPRGGGGRSSPLHF	TGCAGTCCAAGGGGTGGAGGTGGCAGGAGTTCACCCCTCCACTTT
many	-	TRBV12-3/TRBV12-4	TRBJ1-2	CASSPQTSSYGYTF	TGTGCCAGCAGTCCCCAGACAAGCAGCTATGGCTACACCTTC
many	-	TRBV6-4	TRBJ2-6	CASSDNSGANVLTF	TGTGCCAGCAGTGACAACTCTGGGGCCAACGTCCTGACTTTC
many	-	TRBV7-2	TRBJ2-3	CASSHSGHTDTQYF	TGTGCCAGCAGCCATAGCGGCCACACAGATACGCAGTATTTT